This T cell receptor (beta chain) was captured in a study of T cell responses to AZD1222 COVID-19 vaccine. Study information: Some second doses came at about 4 weeks and others at about 12 weeks; these were pooled. Points from the study as a whole: The repertoires were collected only after the peak T cell response. Reportedly, close to half of spike-specific TCRs are directed against unmutated variant regions.

The CDR3 length is 14 residues. CDR1 SGHRS and CDR2 YFSETQ come from the germline V gene. The V gene lost 6 bases and the J gene lost 4 bases, with 14 bases spanning the gap. Generated by immunoSEQ multiplex PCR, the TCRdb table keeps only in-frame clones and is missing some. The sample shows about 110,000 clones, roughly 90% of them seen only once. A remark on this clone: Its antigen is as yet unknown.

The sample in question was peripheral blood, obtained on day 0 of AZD1222 vaccination. The TCR sequence derives from an adult in good health. This chain links TRBV5-1 with TRBJ1-3; D ambiguous. Here the CDR3 DNA reads TGCGCCAGCAATGAAGGAATGGGCGGAAACACCATATATTTT. Its translation: CASNEGMGGNTIYF.